The present T cell receptor (beta chain) was sequenced within a study of glioma-infiltrating T cells. Findings and caveats of the study: Tissue and blood shared very few CDR3 sequences. Tissue-blood divergence was below expectation in non-neoplastic patients, above in gliomas.

Using RNA template, CDR3s of TCR alpha and beta were amplified with iRepertoire arm-PCR. Input was 100-400 ng of tissue mRNA or PBMC total RNA. TCRdb analysed the multiplex PCR reads with MiXCR anew, one entry per CDR3 protein. The table records 85,000 to 110,000 distinct CDR3 sequences, about 30% of them present only once. This clonotype occurred many times. Its target is unknown. This receptor was obtained from a human donor with low-grade glioma or glioblastoma, undergoing nonglioma brain surgery, or in good health (not recorded which). Input material: glioma tissue, nonneoplastic brain tissue, or PBMCs (not recorded which).

CDR3 sequence reads: CASRGTGQLDTDTQYF. For the CDR3, the DNA is TGTGCCAGCAGAGGGACAGGGCAACTTGACACAGATACGCAGTATTTT. The genes are TRBV28 and TRBJ2-3; 9 bases are shared with TRBD1. Germline CDR1 MDHEN, CDR2 SYDVKM. Losses at the gene ends were 6 bases for V and 2 bases for J; bases not matched to a gene: 9. CDR3 length: 16 residues.